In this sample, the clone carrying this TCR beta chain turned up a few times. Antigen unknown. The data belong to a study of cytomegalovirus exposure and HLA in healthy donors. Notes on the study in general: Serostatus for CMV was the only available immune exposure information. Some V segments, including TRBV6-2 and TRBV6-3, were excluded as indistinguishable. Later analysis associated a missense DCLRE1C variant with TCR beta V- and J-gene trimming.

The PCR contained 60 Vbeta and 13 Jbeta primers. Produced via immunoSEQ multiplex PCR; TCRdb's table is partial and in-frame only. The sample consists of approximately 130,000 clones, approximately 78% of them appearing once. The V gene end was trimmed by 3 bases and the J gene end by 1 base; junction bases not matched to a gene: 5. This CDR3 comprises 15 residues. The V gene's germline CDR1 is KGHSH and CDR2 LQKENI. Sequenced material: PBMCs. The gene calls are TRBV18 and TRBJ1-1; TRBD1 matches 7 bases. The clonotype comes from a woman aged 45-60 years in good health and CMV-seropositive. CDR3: CASSPTGSGNTEAFF. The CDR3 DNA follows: TGTGCCAGCTCACCGACAGGGTCCGGGAACACTGAAGCTTTCTTT.